The 15 T cell receptor beta chains reported below all come from one sample, sequenced in a study of T-cell memory formation after mild COVID-19. MiXCR, applied by TCRdb to the 5' RACE reads, yields one record per CDR3 protein. The profile shows about 560,000 distinct CDR3 sequences, 17% of them singletons. Sequencing was performed on PBMCs or a T cell subset sorted from them (not recorded which). The receptors shown here come from an adult woman who had mild COVID-19 (a few samples of this study predate the infection). Cell type and time point are not known.

This clonotype has only a few counts. Its ends do not fully match the called genes, so a read error is possible. V usage is TRBV5-1 and J usage is TRBJ2-3, with TRBD2 identical over 10 bases. Germline assignment: CDR1 SGHRS and CDR2 YFSETQ. This CDR3 has 17 residues. For the CDR3, the DNA is TGTGCCAGCAGCCTTATTAACCTAGCGGGAGCCACAGATACGCAGTATTTT. It codes for CASSLINLAGATDTQYF.

V is TRBV6-2 or TRBV6-3 and J is TRBJ1-2, with D maybe TRBD1 (5 bases). There are 12 residues in the CDR3. Germline CDR1 is MNHEY and CDR2 is SVGEGT. V was pared by 2 bases and J by 8 bases, with 9 bases between. The DNA for the CDR3 is TGTGCCAGCAGTTACATGCAGGGAGGCTACACCTTC. Amino acid sequence: CASSYMQGGYTF.

The J gene is TRBJ1-5, the V gene TRBV7-9; 7 positions agree with TRBD1. Trimming at V came to 0 bases and at J to 0 bases, leaving 5 bases not matched to a gene. Looked up from germline, CDR1 is SEHNR and CDR2 is FQNEAQ (reference sequence). CDR3 size: 17 residues. The CDR3 DNA follows: TGTGCCAGCAGCTTAGCGGGACAGCCCTATAGCAATCAGCCCCAGCATTTT. Translating it yields CASSLAGQPYSNQPQHF.

The table lists this clonotype with a few counts. V gene TRBV4-3 combines with J gene TRBJ2-3, with 7 nucleotides matching TRBD2. V shed 1 base, J shed 0 bases, and the junction held 7 bases outside the gene matches. The CDR3 is made up of 17 amino acids. Germline CDR1 LGHNA, CDR2 YSLEER. The CDR3 loop reads CASSQVLAALSTDTQYF. The CDR3 DNA reads TGCGCCAGCAGCCAAGTTCTAGCGGCACTTAGCACAGATACGCAGTATTTT.

The genes are TRBV7-9 and TRBJ2-2, with 9 bases identical to TRBD1. V shed 3 bases and J 6 bases; nucleotides not matched to a gene: 8. Germline V gene sequence: CDR1 SEHNR, CDR2 FQNEAQ (reference sequence). This CDR3 is 16 amino acids long. The chain's CDR3 is CASSFYRDRVSGELFF. CDR3 coding DNA: TGTGCCAGCAGCTTCTACCGGGACAGGGTCTCCGGGGAGCTGTTTTTT.

CDR3 coding DNA: TGTGCCAGCAGCTTAGGAGAGACAGGGGGTCTAGCGGAAAACGACGAGCAGTACTTC. It translates to CASSLGETGGLAENDEQYF. The V call is TRBV11-3, the J call TRBJ2-7; 9 bases map to TRBD1. The J segment lost 5 bases and the V segment lost 1 base, leaving 18 bases of the junction unmatched. The CDR3 runs to 19 residues. Germline V gene sequence: CDR1 SGHNT, CDR2 YENEEA.

This sequence joins TRBV6-5 and TRBJ1-2; D is undetermined. The germline V gene has CDR1 MNHEY and CDR2 SVGAGI. The CDR3 loop spans 14 amino acids. V dropped 6 bases and J dropped 4 bases, with 15 bases sitting between them. This CDR3 is CASSSPEGIYGYTF. The CDR3 nucleotides are TGTGCCAGCAGCTCTCCGGAGGGTATCTATGGCTACACCTTC.

The rearrangement uses TRBV7-9 and TRBJ1-1, with a weak D call TRBD1 (5 bases). Looked up from germline, CDR1 is SEHNR and CDR2 is FQNEAQ (reference sequence). The CDR3 length is 14 residues. Trimming took off 5 bases at V and 1 base at J, with 11 bases between the two ends. In DNA form, the CDR3 reads TGTGCCAGCAGCCTCCCCAGGGAGAACACTGAAGCTTTCTTT. This gives the protein CASSLPRENTEAFF.

The chain is built from TRBV20-1 and TRBJ2-5; D call uncertain. Germline lookup yields CDR1 DFQATT and CDR2 SNEGSKA (reference sequence). The CDR3 spans 13 residues. V lost 1 base and J lost 5, with 11 bases in between. The CDR3 protein is CSARAPGGETQYF. In DNA, the CDR3 is TGCAGTGCTAGAGCCCCGGGTGGGGAGACCCAGTACTTC.

The J gene is TRBJ1-2, the V gene TRBV20-1; maybe TRBD1 (5 bases). This CDR3 is built from 15 residues. Trimming removed 1 base from V and 1 base from J, with 13 bases in between. Germline CDR1 reads DFQATT; CDR2 reads SNEGSKA (reference sequence). The CDR3 loop reads CSARVVRDLNYGYTF. The DNA for the CDR3 is TGCAGTGCTAGAGTTGTACGGGACCTTAACTATGGCTACACCTTC.

This chain joins TRBV4-3 and TRBJ1-6; weak D call: TRBD1 (5 bases). The length of the CDR3 is 15 residues. Germline values: CDR1 LGHNA, CDR2 YSLEER. The germline V and J ends were trimmed by 0 bases and 7 bases, with 10 bases remaining between them. This chain's CDR3 is CASSQEAGNNSPLHF. CDR3 in DNA: TGCGCCAGCAGCCAAGAGGCAGGGAACAATTCACCCCTCCACTTT.

The V gene is TRBV7-8, the J gene TRBJ2-3; 8 nucleotides line up with TRBD2. Germline CDR1 SGHVS, CDR2 FQNEAQ. J was trimmed by 0 bases and V by 3 bases; bases with no gene match: 2. There are 15 residues in the CDR3. DNA for the CDR3: TGTGCCAGCAGCTTTTTAGCGGGGAGCACAGATACGCAGTATTTT. Its translation is CASSFLAGSTDTQYF. Looking up the rest from reference TRBV7-8 and TRBJ2-3 gives the full variable domain: GAGVSQSPRYKVAKRGQDVALRCDPISGHVSLFWYQQALGQGPEFLTYFQNEAQLDKSGLPSDRFFAERPEGSVSTLKIQRTQQEDSAVYLCASSFLAGSTDTQYFGPGTRLTVL.

This chain links TRBV4-3 with TRBJ2-1, with TRBD1 matching over 9 bases. Germline CDR1 is LGHNA and CDR2 is YSLEER. The CDR3 spans 15 residues. Trimming took 6 bases from V and 6 from J; bases not matched to a gene: 9. For the CDR3, the DNA is TGCGCCAGCAGTCCCTCCGGGACAGGGCCCAATGAGCAGTTCTTC. Its protein product is CASSPSGTGPNEQFF.

This clonotype was seen a few times. The chain uses TRBV3-1 and TRBJ1-4, with TRBD1 matching over 8 bases. From germline, CDR1 is LGHDT and CDR2 YNNKEL (reference sequence). The CDR3 consists of 15 residues. J was trimmed by 5 bases and V by 4 bases; bases with no gene match: 6. The CDR3 coding sequence is TGTGCCAGCAGCCTCGGGACAGGAAGAAATGAAAAACTGTTTTTT. Translation: CASSLGTGRNEKLFF. The full variable domain, in which reference TRBV3-1 and TRBJ1-4 provide the parts outside the CDR3, is DTAVSQTPKYLVTQMGNDKSIKCEQNLGHDTMYWYKQDSKKFLKIMFSYNNKELIINETVPNRFSPKSPDKAHLNLHINSLELGDSAVYFCASSLGTGRNEKLFFGSGTQLSVL.

This chain joins TRBV5-1 and TRBJ2-6; D is undetermined. V lost 0 bases to trimming and J lost 0 bases, with 7 bases between them. CDR1 is SGHRS and CDR2 is YFSETQ in the germline V gene. This CDR3 is 16 amino acids long. The CDR3, as DNA: TGCGCCAGCAGCTTGGTTCCGACCTCTGGGGCCAACGTCCTGACTTTC. Translation: CASSLVPTSGANVLTF.